These T cell receptor beta chains were read from a single sample in a study of regulatory T cells in long-lasting Graves disease. TCRdb redid the calling of the multiplex PCR reads with MiXCR, one entry per CDR3 protein. The repertoire holds about 300,000 distinct CDR3 sequences, with 18% as singletons. The starting material was peripheral blood mononuclear cells (PBMCs), obtained at new diagnosis, from a patient treated with antithyroid drugs. These receptors were collected from a female donor with Graves disease. CDR3s include the opening cysteine and the closing phenylalanine or tryptophan. D genes are given only for firm matches. Size is omitted from some rows. Given values are once, few, many or a class for expanded clones.

DNA | CDR3 | J | size | D | V
TGCAGTGCTAGACCAGTAGGGCTAAGCTCCTACGAGCAGTACTTC | CSARPVGLSSYEQYF | TRBJ2-7 | many | NA | TRBV20-1
TGTGCCATCAGCGGGACTAGCGGGAGTAGGGAGCAGTACTTC | CAISGTSGSREQYF | TRBJ2-7 | many | TRBD2 | TRBV10-3
TGTGCCAGCAGCTTAGAGCACCTGGGGGCCTACGAGCAGTACTTC | CASSLEHLGAYEQYF | TRBJ2-7 | NA | NA | TRBV11-2
TGCAGCGTTGAAGGGGCTAAGGGACTAGCGGGGACGAACACCGGGGAGCTGTTTTTT | CSVEGAKGLAGTNTGELFF | TRBJ2-2 | many | TRBD2 | TRBV29-1
TGCAGTGCGACGACAGGGATCTATGGCTACACCTTC | CSATTGIYGYTF | TRBJ1-2 | NA | TRBD1 | TRBV20-1
TGCAGTGCTAGTAATGGGGGGCTCGCTGAAGCTTTCTTT | CSASNGGLAEAFF | TRBJ1-1 | few | NA | TRBV20-1
TGTGCCAGCAGTTTATATGGCGGTGGATCTAACTATGGCTACACCTTC | CASSLYGGGSNYGYTF | TRBJ1-2 | NA | NA | TRBV28
TGTGCCAGCAGCCAGGCCTCGGAGGGGCTGGGAGCTTTCTTT | CASSQASEGLGAFF | TRBJ1-1 | many | NA | TRBV3-1
TGTGCCAGCAGCGGACTAGTTCGATTCACAGATACGCAGTATTTT | CASSGLVRFTDTQYF | TRBJ2-3 | many | TRBD2 | TRBV7-2
TGTGCCTGGGGTGGCCTCGCGGGACTAGCGGGAGCGGAGACCCAGTACTTC | CAWGGLAGLAGAETQYF | TRBJ2-5 | once | TRBD2 | TRBV30
TGTGCCAGCAGCTCGAGGGACAGGGCCCAAGAGACCCAGTACTTC | CASSSRDRAQETQYF | TRBJ2-5 | many | TRBD1 | TRBV7-9
TGTGCCACCAGTGAGAGGCGGGAGTGGGATACGCAGTATTTT | CATSERREWDTQYF | TRBJ2-3 | NA | TRBD2 | TRBV24-1
TGTGCCACGTCCTCGGACCTAGGGGACTATGGCTACACCTTC | CATSSDLGDYGYTF | TRBJ1-2 | many | NA | TRBV15
TGTGCCAGCAGACACGAGGACAGGGGGCACGAAAAACTGTTTTTT | CASRHEDRGHEKLFF | TRBJ1-4 | many | TRBD1 | TRBV28
TGTGCCAGCTCACCACGGGACAGGGCAACAGATACGCAGTATTTT | CASSPRDRATDTQYF | TRBJ2-3 | many | TRBD1 | TRBV18
TGTGCCAGCAGTCCCATTCCGAACACTGAAGCTTTCTTT | CASSPIPNTEAFF | TRBJ1-1 | many | NA | TRBV12-3/TRBV12-4
TGTGCCAGCAGCTCGCAAACACCCGGCCTTTCCGGGGAGCTGTTTTTT | CASSSQTPGLSGELFF | TRBJ2-2 | many | NA | TRBV28
TGTGCCAGCAGTGACAGGGGGCCCCTCCACTTT | CASSDRGPLHF | TRBJ1-6 | many | TRBD1 | TRBV12-3/TRBV12-4
TGTGCCAGCAGCCAACTTTTGGACGGAAACACTGAAGCTTTCTTT | CASSQLLDGNTEAFF | TRBJ1-1 | many | NA | TRBV3-1
TGCGCCAGCAGCGAGGGACTAGCCCACAATGAGCAGTTCTTC | CASSEGLAHNEQFF | TRBJ2-1 | few | TRBD2 | TRBV5-1
TGTGCCAGCAGTTTAATGGGGGGGGGACTCCGAGAGGGCGGGCAGTACTTC | CASSLMGGGLREGGQYF | TRBJ2-7 | NA | TRBD2 | TRBV28
TGTGCCAGCTCTCCTGGACAGGGGGCTTTCACCGGGGAGCTGTTTTTT | CASSPGQGAFTGELFF | TRBJ2-2 | NA | TRBD1 | TRBV18
TGTGCCAGCAGCCAGCGGGACAGCCTTGGGGGAGAGCAGTACTTC | CASSQRDSLGGEQYF | TRBJ2-7 | NA | NA | TRBV4-2
TGTGCCAGCAGCGGAGGGTCGGACACTGAAGCTTTCTTT | CASSGGSDTEAFF | TRBJ1-1 | many | NA | TRBV9